One sample yielded the 7 T cell receptor beta chains listed below, sequenced in a study of blood T cell repertoires in COVID-19. Sequenced by immunoSEQ multiplex PCR; TCRdb stores in-frame clones only, minus some. The top ten clones hold about 7% of a sample with around 200,000 clones, about 80% of them seen once. The sequenced material came from peripheral blood. These receptors all come from a human donor in a cohort sampled during active COVID-19.

This clone is a singleton in its sample. This chain links TRBV11-1 with TRBJ1-2; TRBD1 aligns across 7 bases. Germline CDR1 reads SGHAT; CDR2 reads FQDESV (reference sequence). The CDR3 runs 16 residues. Trimming took 4 bases from V and 1 from J; bases not matched to a gene: 9. In DNA, the CDR3 is TGTGCCAGCAGCTCCTCACAGGGGACGAATAACTATGGCTACACCTTC. The encoded protein is CASSSSQGTNNYGYTF.

V is TRBV5-4 and J is TRBJ2-7; the match to TRBD1 covers 8 bases. The V and J ends lost 4 bases and 2 bases, in that order; junction bases with no gene match: 8. The CDR3 sequence is 15 residues long. Germline CDR1 and CDR2: SGHNT and YYREEE (reference sequence). The CDR3 nucleotides read TGTGCCAGCAGCCTCAGTACGGACAGGGCCTACGAGCAGTACTTC. It translates to CASSLSTDRAYEQYF.

This clone was seen more than once but under ten times. The gene calls are TRBV27 and TRBJ2-1; TRBD2 matches at 8 bases. Per the germline V gene, CDR1 is MNHEY and CDR2 is SMNVEV (reference sequence). V gave up 3 bases and J gave up 6 bases; unmatched junction bases: 7. The CDR3 extends over 15 amino acids. CDR3 residues: CASSFRAGGRNEQFF. The CDR3 region has the DNA TGTGCCAGCAGTTTCAGGGCGGGGGGACGCAATGAGCAGTTCTTC.

Only a few counts were recorded for this clone. The chain has TRBV19 and TRBJ2-3, with a possible D match to TRBD1 (6 bases). The CDR3 runs to 14 residues. Looked up from germline, CDR1 is LNHDA and CDR2 is SQIVND (reference sequence). Trimming shortened V by 6 bases and J by 3 bases, and 13 bases separated the two germline ends. The CDR3 loop reads CASSPTGRTDTQYF. The CDR3 DNA is TGTGCCAGTAGCCCTACAGGGCGAACAGATACGCAGTATTTT.

The V call is TRBV18, the J call TRBJ2-7; 8 bases agree with TRBD2. V lost 1 base and J lost 2; bases outside the gene matches: 7. CDR3 size: 16 residues. Looked up from germline, CDR1 is KGHSH and CDR2 is LQKENI. CDR3: CASSPLGSGATYEQYF. The CDR3 region has the DNA TGTGCCAGCTCACCACTCGGTAGCGGGGCAACCTACGAGCAGTACTTC.

The gene calls are TRBV25-1 and TRBJ2-1, with D possibly matching TRBD1 (6 bases). V was shortened by 4 bases and J by 4 bases, with 11 bases between the two germline ends. Germline values: CDR1 MGHDK, CDR2 SYGVNS. This CDR3 has 14 residues. CDR3 nucleotides: TGTGCCAGCAGTGTACAGGGTAAATACAATGAGCAGTTCTTC. It specifies CASSVQGKYNEQFF.

The chain joins TRBV20-1 to TRBJ1-2; 7 nucleotides align to TRBD1. Germline V gene data show CDR1 as DFQATT and CDR2 as SNEGSKA (reference sequence). After removal of 5 bases from V and 4 bases from J, the junction contained 10 bases not matched to a gene. The CDR3 covers 14 residues. CDR3 DNA: TGCAGTGCTGGTGACAGGGCGGGGACCTATGGCTACACCTTC. Amino acid sequence: CSAGDRAGTYGYTF.